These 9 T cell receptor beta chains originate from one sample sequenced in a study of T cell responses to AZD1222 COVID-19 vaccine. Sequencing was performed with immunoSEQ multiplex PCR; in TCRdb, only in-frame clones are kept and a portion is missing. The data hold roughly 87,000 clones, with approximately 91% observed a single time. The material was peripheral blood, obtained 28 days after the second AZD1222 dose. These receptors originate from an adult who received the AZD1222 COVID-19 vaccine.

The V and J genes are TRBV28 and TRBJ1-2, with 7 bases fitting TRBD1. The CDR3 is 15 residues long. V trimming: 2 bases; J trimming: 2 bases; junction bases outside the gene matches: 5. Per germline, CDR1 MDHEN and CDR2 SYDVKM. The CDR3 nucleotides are TGTGCCAGCAGTTTAACGACAGGGTGGAACTATGGCTACACCTTC. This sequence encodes CASSLTTGWNYGYTF.

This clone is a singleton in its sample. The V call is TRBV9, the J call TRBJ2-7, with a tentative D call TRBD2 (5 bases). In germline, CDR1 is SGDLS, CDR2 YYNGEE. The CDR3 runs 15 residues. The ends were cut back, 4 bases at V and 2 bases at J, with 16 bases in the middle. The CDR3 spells CASSPDLAETYEQYF. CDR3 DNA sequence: TGTGCCAGCAGCCCCGACCTAGCCGAAACCTACGAGCAGTACTTC.

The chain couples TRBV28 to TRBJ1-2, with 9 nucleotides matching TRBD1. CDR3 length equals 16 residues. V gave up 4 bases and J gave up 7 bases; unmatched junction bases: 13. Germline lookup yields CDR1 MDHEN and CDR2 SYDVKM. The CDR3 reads CASSSTFLDRGVGYTF. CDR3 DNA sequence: TGTGCCAGCAGTTCAACCTTCTTGGACAGGGGTGTTGGCTACACCTTC.

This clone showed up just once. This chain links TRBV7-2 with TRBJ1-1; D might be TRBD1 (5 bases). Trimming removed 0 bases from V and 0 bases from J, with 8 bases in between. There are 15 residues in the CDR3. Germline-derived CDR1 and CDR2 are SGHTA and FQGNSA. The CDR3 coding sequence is TGTGCCAGCAGCTTAGCAGGGGCGGTGAACACTGAAGCTTTCTTT. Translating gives CASSLAGAVNTEAFF.

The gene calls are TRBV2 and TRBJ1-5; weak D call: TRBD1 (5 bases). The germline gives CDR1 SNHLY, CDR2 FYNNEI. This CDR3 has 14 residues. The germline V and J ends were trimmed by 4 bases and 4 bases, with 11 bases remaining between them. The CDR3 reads CASSVLTVNQPQHF. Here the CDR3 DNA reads TGTGCCAGCAGTGTTTTGACAGTGAATCAGCCCCAGCATTTT.

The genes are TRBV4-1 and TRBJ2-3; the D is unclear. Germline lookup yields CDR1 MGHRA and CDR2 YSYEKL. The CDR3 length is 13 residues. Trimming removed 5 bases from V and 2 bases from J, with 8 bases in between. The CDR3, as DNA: TGCGCCAGCAGCGGAACCTTCACAGATACGCAGTATTTT. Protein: CASSGTFTDTQYF.

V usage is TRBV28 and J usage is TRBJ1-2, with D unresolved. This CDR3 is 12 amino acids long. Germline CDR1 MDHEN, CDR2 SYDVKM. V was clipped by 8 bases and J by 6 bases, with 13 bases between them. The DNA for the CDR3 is TGTGCCAGCGGGCGGTGGGAGGATGGCTACACCTTC. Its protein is CASGRWEDGYTF.

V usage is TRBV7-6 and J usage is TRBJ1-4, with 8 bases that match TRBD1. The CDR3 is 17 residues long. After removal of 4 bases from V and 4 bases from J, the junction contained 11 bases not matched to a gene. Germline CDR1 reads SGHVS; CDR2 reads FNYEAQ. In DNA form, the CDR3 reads TGTGCCAGCAGCTCCCGACAGGGGTCCCCCCGTAATGAAAAACTGTTTTTT. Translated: CASSSRQGSPRNEKLFF.

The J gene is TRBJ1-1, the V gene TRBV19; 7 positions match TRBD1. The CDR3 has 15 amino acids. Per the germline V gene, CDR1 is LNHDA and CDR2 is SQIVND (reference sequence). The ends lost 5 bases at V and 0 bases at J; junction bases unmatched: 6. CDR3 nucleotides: TGTGCCAGTAGTCTTCCACAGGGGATGAACACTGAAGCTTTCTTT. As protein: CASSLPQGMNTEAFF.